This entry lists 6 T cell receptor beta chains sequenced from one sample in a study of molecular identifiers for immune sequencing clone quantification. TCRdb re-derived calls from the PCR reads in MiXCR, one entry per CDR3 protein. The sample gives under 650,000 distinct CDR3 sequences, 15% to 20% of which show up once; 0.75% to 0.95% is in the top ten. Material: naive CD8+ T cells from blood, with Jurkat cell RNA spiked in. Stated subset: FACS-sorted CD8+CD4-CCR7+CD45RA+ naive T cells. The receptors derive from a human donor in good health. Some libraries in this study had Jurkat cell RNA spiked in.

The count of this clonotype is one. Given a much more abundant clone one base away, this may be a read error. CDR3 protein: CSGGGAGTFYPSQETRYF. The CDR3 nucleotides read TGCAGTGGAGGGGGAGCGGGGACTTTTTACCCCTCCCAAGAGACCCGGTACTTC. The chain has TRBV20-1 and TRBJ2-5; TRBD2 might be the D (7 bases). Germline V CDR1 and CDR2: DFQATT, SNEGSKA (reference sequence). This CDR3 region has 18 residues.

Ten or more counts support this clonotype. This chain uses TRBV4-3 with TRBJ2-7, with a tentative D call TRBD2 (6 bases). The CDR3 is 14 residues long. With 5 bases removed from V and 2 bases from J, the gap between germline ends came to 13 bases. The germline CDR1 and CDR2 sequences are LGHNA and YSLEER. The DNA for the CDR3 is TGCGCCAGCAGCGCGGGACGTCTGACCTACGAGCAGTACTTC. Translation gives CASSAGRLTYEQYF.

This clonotype was detected ten times or more. The chain links TRBV6-5 to TRBJ2-6, with D possibly TRBD1 on 6 matching bases. V was trimmed by 2 bases and J by 0 bases, leaving 11 bases between them. Germline V lookup: CDR1 MNHEY, CDR2 SVGAGI. CDR3 length equals 17 residues. The CDR3 here is CASSYETGPSGANVLTF. The CDR3 DNA is TGTGCCAGCAGTTACGAGACAGGACCCTCTGGGGCCAACGTCCTGACTTTC.

This clonotype was observed a handful of times. The J gene is TRBJ2-7, the V gene TRBV28; possibly TRBD1 for D (6 bases). The CDR3 consists of 15 residues. Trimming cost V 4 bases and J 2 bases, with 15 bases left between them. Germline CDR1 is MDHEN and CDR2 is SYDVKM. Here the CDR3 reads CASSSRISGAYEQYF. The DNA for the CDR3 is TGTGCCAGCAGTTCAAGGATCTCAGGGGCCTACGAGCAGTACTTC.

This clonotype was picked up a small number of times. J is TRBJ2-1 and V is TRBV7-9; TRBD2 matches 12 bases. CDR1 and CDR2 from the germline V gene are SEHNR and FQNEAQ (reference sequence). This CDR3 contains 15 residues. V lost 5 bases to trimming and J lost 5 bases; unmatched junction nucleotides: 4. DNA for the CDR3: TGTGCCAGCAGCCACCTAGCGGGAGGGCACAATGAGCAGTTCTTC. The encoded protein is CASSHLAGGHNEQFF.

This clonotype was seen ten or more times. V and J are TRBV28 and TRBJ1-1; TRBD1 aligns across 8 bases. Germline CDR1 and CDR2: MDHEN and SYDVKM. The J segment lost 3 bases and the V segment lost 4 bases, leaving 4 bases of the junction unmatched. CDR3 size: 14 residues. CDR3 sequence reads: CASSSTGADTEAFF. CDR3 DNA: TGTGCCAGCAGTTCGACAGGGGCCGACACTGAAGCTTTCTTT. The variable domain in full, completed from reference TRBV28 and TRBJ1-1, reads DVKVTQSSRYLVKRTGEKVFLECVQDMDHENMFWYRQDPGLGLRLIYFSYDVKMKEKGDIPEGYSVSREKKERFSLILESASTNQTSMYLCASSSTGADTEAFFGQGTRLTVV.